This is a list of T cell receptor beta chains from one sample in a study of post-analysis software for immune sequencing data. TCRdb recomputed calls from the PCR reads with MiXCR, one row per CDR3 protein. The repertoire holds more than 450,000 distinct CDR3 sequences, around 44% seen once, with under 2% in the top ten. Sequenced input: blood. Every receptor here comes from a girl aged 5-17 years with multiple sclerosis. CDR3s include the opening cysteine and the closing phenylalanine or tryptophan. The D gene is left open where the match is weak. Clone size is stated in some rows and not others, as once, few, many or a class when expanded.

TRBV6-5	TRBJ1-5	.	.	CASSSLGANQPQHF	TGTGCCAGCAGTTCCTTAGGGGCAAATCAGCCCCAGCATTTT
TRBV12-3/TRBV12-4	TRBJ2-5	.	.	CASSSSGVGETQYF	TGTGCCAGCAGTTCCTCCGGGGTAGGGGAGACCCAGTACTTC
TRBV29-1	TRBJ2-2	.	.	CSVGRRQRGTGELFF	TGCAGCGTCGGTCGGAGGCAGAGAGGCACCGGGGAGCTGTTTTTT
TRBV7-9	TRBJ2-5	.	TRBD2	CASSGTIAGLSQETQYF	TGTGCCAGCAGCGGAACCATAGCGGGGCTAAGCCAAGAGACCCAGTACTTC
TRBV7-6	TRBJ2-1	.	.	CASSLNPRVNEQFF	TGTGCTAGCAGCCTCAATCCCAGGGTAAATGAGCAGTTCTTC
TRBV6-5	TRBJ1-2	.	.	CASSLSSWTDYGYTF	TGTGCCAGCAGCCTTTCTTCTTGGACAGACTATGGCTACACCTTC
TRBV7-2	TRBJ2-7	.	.	CASNRASPSSYEQYF	TGTGCCAGCAACCGAGCGTCCCCAAGCTCCTACGAGCAGTACTTC
TRBV19	TRBJ1-2	.	.	CTSSISRDGSYGYTF	TGTACCAGTAGTATATCCCGGGACGGCTCCTATGGCTACACCTTC
TRBV10-3	TRBJ2-7	few	TRBD1	CAILNPGQGGRDEQYF	TGTGCCATCCTTAATCCGGGACAGGGAGGAAGAGACGAGCAGTACTTC
TRBV14	TRBJ2-7	.	.	CASSRFGGSYEQYF	TGTGCCAGCAGCCGATTCGGTGGCTCCTACGAGCAGTACTTC
TRBV12-3/TRBV12-4	TRBJ2-7	few	.	CASAVGAGVNEQYF	TGTGCCAGCGCTGTTGGGGCAGGGGTTAACGAGCAGTACTTC
TRBV12-3/TRBV12-4	TRBJ1-2	many	.	CASSPPGLREYGYTF	TGTGCCAGCAGCCCGCCGGGACTCAGGGAGTATGGCTACACCTTC
TRBV29-1	TRBJ1-1	.	.	CSAPRGTEAFF	TGCAGCGCCCCACGTGGCACTGAAGCTTTCTTT
TRBV11-2	TRBJ1-2	.	.	CASKSPKGIAPTDYTF	TGTGCCAGCAAATCCCCAAAGGGGATTGCCCCCACGGACTACACCTTC
TRBV29-1	TRBJ1-1	few	.	CSVEVGLQGPSTEAFF	TGCAGCGTTGAAGTGGGGCTACAGGGACCCAGCACTGAAGCTTTCTTT
TRBV29-1	TRBJ1-1	.	TRBD1	CSVTLGGGGTEAFF	TGCAGCGTAACCTTGGGAGGGGGCGGGACTGAAGCTTTCTTT
TRBV5-1	TRBJ1-5	.	.	CASSLAGMGQPQHF	TGCGCCAGCAGCTTGGCTGGGATGGGTCAGCCCCAGCATTTT
TRBV25-1	TRBJ1-1	.	.	CASSEWVETEAFF	TGTGCCAGCAGTGAATGGGTGGAGACTGAAGCTTTCTTT
TRBV7-9	TRBJ2-1	few	.	CASSPPRGAIREQFF	TGTGCCAGCAGCCCCCCCAGGGGCGCAATTAGGGAGCAGTTCTTC
TRBV4-1	TRBJ1-1	.	.	CASSQYMNTEAFF	TGCGCCAGCAGCCAATACATGAACACTGAAGCTTTCTTT
TRBV25-1	TRBJ2-7	.	.	CACSEHGTPYEQYF	TGTGCCTGCAGTGAACACGGGACCCCCTACGAGCAGTACTTC
TRBV24-1	TRBJ2-1	few	TRBD2	CATSDTQASGRALNEQFF	TGTGCCACCAGTGATACTCAGGCTAGCGGGAGGGCCCTCAATGAGCAGTTCTTC
TRBV18	TRBJ2-7	few	.	CASSPPGFSYEQYF	TGTGCCAGCTCACCACCTGGGTTTTCGTACGAGCAGTACTTC
TRBV15	TRBJ2-2	few	.	CATSRGLLDRELFF	TGTGCCACCAGCAGAGGGCTGCTAGACCGGGAGCTGTTTTTT
TRBV20-1	TRBJ2-5	once	TRBD1	CSAGDRGQEQYF	TGCAGTGCTGGGGACAGGGGGCAGGAGCAGTACTTC
TRBV11-3	TRBJ2-7	few	.	CASTSGQSYEQYF	TGTGCCAGCACCTCCGGCCAGTCCTACGAGCAGTACTTC
TRBV7-9	TRBJ2-7	.	.	CASSFSRGSAEQYF	TGTGCCAGCAGCTTCTCACGGGGATCCGCCGAGCAGTACTTC
TRBV20-1	TRBJ2-7	many	.	CSAQGGSRVYEQYF	TGCAGTGCTCAGGGTGGGAGTAGAGTCTACGAGCAGTACTTC
TRBV30	TRBJ1-1	.	.	CAWSQTPAAFF	TGTGCCTGGAGCCAAACGCCAGCAGCTTTCTTT
TRBV20-1	TRBJ2-1	.	.	CSARVLGRLYNEQFF	TGCAGTGCTAGAGTGCTCGGTCGGCTATACAATGAGCAGTTCTTC
TRBV20-1	TRBJ2-7	.	.	CSARVHGSYEQYF	TGCAGTGCTAGAGTACACGGGTCCTACGAGCAGTACTTC
TRBV20-1	TRBJ2-7	.	.	CSASPRTSNSYEQYF	TGCAGTGCTAGTCCACGGACGTCGAACTCCTACGAGCAGTACTTC
TRBV20-1	TRBJ2-7	.	TRBD1	CSAAYGTGDEQYF	TGCAGTGCCGCCTACGGTACAGGGGACGAGCAGTACTTC
TRBV10-3	TRBJ2-1	few	TRBD1	CAISEEDRVNEQFF	TGTGCCATCAGTGAGGAGGACAGGGTCAATGAGCAGTTCTTC
TRBV5-1	TRBJ1-1	.	.	CASSLEARLNTEAFF	TGCGCCAGCAGCTTGGAGGCAAGGCTAAACACTGAAGCTTTCTTT
TRBV7-2	TRBJ1-2	.	.	CASSLDPGPARGYTF	TGTGCCAGCAGCTTAGACCCAGGGCCCGCCAGGGGCTACACCTTC
TRBV6-5	TRBJ2-7	few	.	CASSYSFRVTIYEQYF	TGTGCCAGCAGTTACTCATTCCGCGTGACGATTTACGAGCAGTACTTC
TRBV5-6	TRBJ2-1	few	TRBD1	CAGSPPVGRGPYNEQFF	TGTGCCGGCAGCCCACCGGTGGGCAGGGGGCCCTACAATGAGCAGTTCTTC
TRBV12-3/TRBV12-4	TRBJ2-1	few	.	CASSRPGARKNEQFF	TGTGCCAGCAGTCGACCGGGGGCGAGGAAAAATGAGCAGTTCTTC
TRBV4-1	TRBJ2-1	.	TRBD2	CASSGLAGMQFF	TGCGCCAGCAGCGGACTAGCGGGAATGCAGTTCTTC
TRBV10-3	TRBJ1-1	.	.	CAISEDRNTEAFF	TGTGCCATCAGCGAAGACCGGAACACTGAAGCTTTCTTT
TRBV6-5	TRBJ1-5	few	.	CASRRQYSNQPQHF	TGTGCCAGCAGACGACAGTATAGCAATCAGCCCCAGCATTTT
TRBV6-6	TRBJ1-4	once	.	CASSYTDTSTTNEKLFF	TGTGCCAGCAGTTACACCGACACCTCTACAACTAATGAAAAACTGTTTTTT